One T cell receptor (beta chain) is described in this entry. Its target is not known. The sample is drawn from a study of response to subunit inactivated influenza vaccine. Study-level points and caveats: Each seasonal flu vaccination may recruit only limited new T cells, authors suggested.

Using its own MiXCR run on the RT-PCR reads, TCRdb lists one record per CDR3 protein. The sample includes hundreds of thousands of distinct CDR3 sequences, under 9% of them seen just once. This CDR3 has 14 amino acids. Between the trimmed V and J ends, which lost 0 bases and 0 bases, there was a span of 6 bases. CDR1 is SGHRS, CDR2 YFSETQ, per germline. This TCR was recovered from a man in his fifties or sixties who received an inactivated influenza vaccine. The gene calls are TRBV5-1 and TRBJ2-5; D ambiguous. This material consisted of PBMCs from blood, taken 23 months after vaccination. The CDR3 nucleotides read TGCGCCAGCAGCTTGGGACCGGACCAAGAGACCCAGTACTTC. It encodes CASSLGPDQETQYF.